These 2 T cell receptor beta chains were all obtained from the same sample, sequenced in a study of CD4 T cells in relation to SARS-CoV-2 and coronaviruses. Which antigens these TCRs recognize remains unknown. CD4+ T cells from unexposed donors were obtained before the COVID-19 pandemic (2011-2018). After nine to ten days of culture, CD4+ T cells were isolated. Profiling relied on immunoSEQ multiplex PCR, and the TCRdb table lists in-frame clones only, not all of them. Of about 22,000 clones in the sample, about 73% are singletons; the top ten hold about 20%. The source material was CD4+ T cells from PBMCs, cultured in vitro. The receptors stem from a human donor in good health.

The rearrangement links TRBV3-1 (or the pseudogene TRBV3-2) to TRBJ1-1; D gene unclear. V dropped 0 bases and J dropped 10 bases, with 6 bases sitting between them. The length of the CDR3 is 11 residues. Germline V gene data show CDR1 as LGHDT and CDR2 as YNNKEL (reference sequence). The CDR3 region has the DNA TGTGCCAGCAGCCAAGATCTAAGAGCTTTCTTT. Protein: CASSQDLRAFF.

CDR3 residues: CASSFQREGNEQFF. The CDR3 DNA reads as TGCGCCAGCAGCTTCCAGCGGGAGGGGAATGAGCAGTTCTTC. This chain uses TRBV5-1 with TRBJ2-1, with 10 bases that match TRBD2. Germline V lookup: CDR1 SGHRS, CDR2 YFSETQ. This CDR3 has 14 amino acids. The trim removed 2 bases at V and 7 bases at J, leaving 3 bases unmatched.